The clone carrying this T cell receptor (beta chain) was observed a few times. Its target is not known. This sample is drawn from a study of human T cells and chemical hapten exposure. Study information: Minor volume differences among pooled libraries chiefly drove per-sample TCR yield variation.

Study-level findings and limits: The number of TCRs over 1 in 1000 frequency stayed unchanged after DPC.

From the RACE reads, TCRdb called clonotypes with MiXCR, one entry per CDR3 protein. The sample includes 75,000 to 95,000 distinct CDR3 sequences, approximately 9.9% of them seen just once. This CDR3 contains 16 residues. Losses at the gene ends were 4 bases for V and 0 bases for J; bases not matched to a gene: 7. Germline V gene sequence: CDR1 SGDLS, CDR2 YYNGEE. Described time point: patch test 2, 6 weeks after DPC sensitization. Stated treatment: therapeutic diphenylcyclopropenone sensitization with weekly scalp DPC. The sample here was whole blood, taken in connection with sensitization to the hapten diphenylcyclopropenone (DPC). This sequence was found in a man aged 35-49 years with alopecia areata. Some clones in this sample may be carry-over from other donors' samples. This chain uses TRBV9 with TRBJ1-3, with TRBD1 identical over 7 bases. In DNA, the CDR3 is TGTGCCAGCAGCAAGACAGGGAGCCTCTCTGGAAACACCATATATTTT. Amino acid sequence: CASSKTGSLSGNTIYF.